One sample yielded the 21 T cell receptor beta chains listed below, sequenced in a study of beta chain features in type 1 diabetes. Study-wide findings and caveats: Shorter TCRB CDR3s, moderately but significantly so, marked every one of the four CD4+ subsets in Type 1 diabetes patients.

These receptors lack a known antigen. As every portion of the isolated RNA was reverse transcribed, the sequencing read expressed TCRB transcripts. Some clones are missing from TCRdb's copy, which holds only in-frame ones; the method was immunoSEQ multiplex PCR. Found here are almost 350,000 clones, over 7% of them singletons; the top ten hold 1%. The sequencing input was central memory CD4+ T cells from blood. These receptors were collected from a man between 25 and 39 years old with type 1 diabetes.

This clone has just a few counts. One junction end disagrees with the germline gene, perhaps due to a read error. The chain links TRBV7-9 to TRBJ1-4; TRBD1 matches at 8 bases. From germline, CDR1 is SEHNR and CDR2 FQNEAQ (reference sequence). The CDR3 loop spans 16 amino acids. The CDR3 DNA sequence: TGCGCCAGCAGCCAACTTCGGACAGGGCAGGGAGAAAAACTGTTTTTT. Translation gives CASSQLRTGQGEKLFF.

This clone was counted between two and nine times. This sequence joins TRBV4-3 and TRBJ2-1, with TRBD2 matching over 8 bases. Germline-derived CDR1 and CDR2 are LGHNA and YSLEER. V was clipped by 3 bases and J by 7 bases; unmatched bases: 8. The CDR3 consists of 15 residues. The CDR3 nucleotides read TGCGCCAGCAGCCAGTCAGGGACTAGAAAAAATGAGCAGTTCTTC. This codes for CASSQSGTRKNEQFF.

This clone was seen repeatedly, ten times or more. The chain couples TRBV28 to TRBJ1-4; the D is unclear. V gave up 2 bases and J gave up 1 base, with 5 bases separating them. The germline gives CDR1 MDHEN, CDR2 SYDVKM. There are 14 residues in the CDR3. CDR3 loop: CASSLPRTNEKLFF. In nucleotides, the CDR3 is TGTGCCAGCAGTTTACCAAGAACTAATGAAAAACTGTTTTTT.

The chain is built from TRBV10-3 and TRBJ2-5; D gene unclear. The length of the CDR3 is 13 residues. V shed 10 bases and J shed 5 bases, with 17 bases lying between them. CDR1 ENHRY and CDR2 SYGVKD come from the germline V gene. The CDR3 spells CASSSHLGETQYF. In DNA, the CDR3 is TGTGCCAGCAGCAGCCATCTAGGGGAGACCCAGTACTTC.

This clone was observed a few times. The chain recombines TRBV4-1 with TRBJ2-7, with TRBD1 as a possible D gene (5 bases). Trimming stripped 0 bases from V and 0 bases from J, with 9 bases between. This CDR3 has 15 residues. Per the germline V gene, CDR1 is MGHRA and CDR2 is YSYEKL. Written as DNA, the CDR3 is TGCGCCAGCAGCCAAGATCTCCAGGGCTCCTACGAGCAGTACTTC. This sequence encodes CASSQDLQGSYEQYF.

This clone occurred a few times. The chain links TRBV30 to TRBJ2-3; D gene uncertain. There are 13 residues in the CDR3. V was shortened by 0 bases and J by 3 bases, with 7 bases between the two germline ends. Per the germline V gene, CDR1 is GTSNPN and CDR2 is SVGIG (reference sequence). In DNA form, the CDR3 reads TGTGCCTGGAGTGTTCGGGTTACAGATACGCAGTATTTT. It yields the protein CAWSVRVTDTQYF.

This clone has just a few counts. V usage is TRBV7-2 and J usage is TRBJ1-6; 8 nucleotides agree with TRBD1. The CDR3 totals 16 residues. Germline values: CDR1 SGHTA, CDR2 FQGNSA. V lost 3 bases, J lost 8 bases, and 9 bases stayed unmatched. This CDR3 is CASSFQMTGVYSPLHF. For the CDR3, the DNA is TGTGCCAGCAGCTTCCAAATGACAGGGGTCTATTCACCCCTCCACTTT.

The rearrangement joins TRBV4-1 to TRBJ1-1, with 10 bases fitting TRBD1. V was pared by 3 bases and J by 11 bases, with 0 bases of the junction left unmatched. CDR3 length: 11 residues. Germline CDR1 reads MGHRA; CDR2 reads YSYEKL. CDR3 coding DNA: TGCGCCAGCAGCCAGGACAGGGGGGCTTTCTTT. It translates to CASSQDRGAFF.

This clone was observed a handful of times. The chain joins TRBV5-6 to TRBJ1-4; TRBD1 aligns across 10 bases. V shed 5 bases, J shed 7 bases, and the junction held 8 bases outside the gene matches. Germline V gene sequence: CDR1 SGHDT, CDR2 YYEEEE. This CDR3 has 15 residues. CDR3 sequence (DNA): TGTGCCAGCAGTGAATGGGACAGGGGTGGTGAAAAACTGTTTTTT. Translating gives CASSEWDRGGEKLFF.

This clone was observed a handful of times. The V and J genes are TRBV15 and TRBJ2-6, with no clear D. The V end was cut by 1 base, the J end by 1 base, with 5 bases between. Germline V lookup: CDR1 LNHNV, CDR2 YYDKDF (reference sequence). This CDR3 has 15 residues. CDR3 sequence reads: CATSRGGSGANVLTF. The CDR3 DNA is TGTGCCACCAGCAGAGGGGGTTCTGGGGCCAACGTCCTGACTTTC.

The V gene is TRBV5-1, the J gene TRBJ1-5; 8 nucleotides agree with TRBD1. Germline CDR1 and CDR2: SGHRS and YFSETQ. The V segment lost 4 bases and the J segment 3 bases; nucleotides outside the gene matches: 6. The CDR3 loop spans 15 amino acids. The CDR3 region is CASSPTGEYNQPQHF. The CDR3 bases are TGCGCCAGCAGCCCGACAGGGGAATACAATCAGCCCCAGCATTTT.

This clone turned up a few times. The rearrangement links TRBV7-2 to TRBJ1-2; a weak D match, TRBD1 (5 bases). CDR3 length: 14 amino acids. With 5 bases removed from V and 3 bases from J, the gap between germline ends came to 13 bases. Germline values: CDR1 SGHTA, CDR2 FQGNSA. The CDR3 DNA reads TGTGCCAGCAGCCCTCTGAGGGGTGACTATGGCTACACCTTC. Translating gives CASSPLRGDYGYTF.

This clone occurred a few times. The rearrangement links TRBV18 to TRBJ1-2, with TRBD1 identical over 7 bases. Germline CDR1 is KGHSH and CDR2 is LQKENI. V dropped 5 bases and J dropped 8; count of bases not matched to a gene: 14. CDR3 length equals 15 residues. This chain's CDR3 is CASSSTDRPQPGYTF. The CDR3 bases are TGTGCCAGCTCATCAACGGACAGGCCCCAACCCGGCTACACCTTC.

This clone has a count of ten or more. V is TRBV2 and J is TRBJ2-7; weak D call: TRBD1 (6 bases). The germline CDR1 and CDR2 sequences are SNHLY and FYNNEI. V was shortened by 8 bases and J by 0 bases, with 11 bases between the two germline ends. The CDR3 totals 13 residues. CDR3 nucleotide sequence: TGTGCCAGCGAGCCAGGGGCCTCCTACGAGCAGTACTTC. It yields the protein CASEPGASYEQYF.

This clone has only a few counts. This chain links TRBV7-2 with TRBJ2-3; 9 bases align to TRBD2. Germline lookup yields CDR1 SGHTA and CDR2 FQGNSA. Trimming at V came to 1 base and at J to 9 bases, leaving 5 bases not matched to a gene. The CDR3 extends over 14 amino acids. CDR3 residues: CASSLVAGERTQYF. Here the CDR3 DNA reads TGTGCCAGCAGCTTAGTAGCGGGGGAAAGGACGCAGTATTTT.

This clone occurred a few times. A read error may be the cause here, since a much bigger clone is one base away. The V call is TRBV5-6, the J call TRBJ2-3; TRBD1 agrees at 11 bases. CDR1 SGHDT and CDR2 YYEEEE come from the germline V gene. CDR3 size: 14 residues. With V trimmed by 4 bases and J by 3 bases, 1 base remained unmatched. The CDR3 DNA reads TGTGCCAGCAGCCGGGACAGGGGGACAGATACGCAGTATTTT. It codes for CASSRDRGTDTQYF.

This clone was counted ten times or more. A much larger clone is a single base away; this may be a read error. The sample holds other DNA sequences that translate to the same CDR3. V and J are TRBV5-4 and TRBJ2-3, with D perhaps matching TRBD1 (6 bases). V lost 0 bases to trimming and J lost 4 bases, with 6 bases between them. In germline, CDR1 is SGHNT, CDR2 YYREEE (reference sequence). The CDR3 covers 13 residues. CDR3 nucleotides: TGTGCCAGCAGCTTGGAGGGGGCAGATACGCAGTATTTT. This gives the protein CASSLEGADTQYF.

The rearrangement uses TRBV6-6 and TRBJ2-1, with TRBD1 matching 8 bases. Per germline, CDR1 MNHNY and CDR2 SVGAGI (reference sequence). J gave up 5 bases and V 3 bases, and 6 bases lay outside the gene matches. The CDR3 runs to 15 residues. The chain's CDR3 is CASSYHDRGNNEQFF. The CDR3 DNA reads TGTGCCAGCAGTTATCACGACAGGGGAAACAATGAGCAGTTCTTC.

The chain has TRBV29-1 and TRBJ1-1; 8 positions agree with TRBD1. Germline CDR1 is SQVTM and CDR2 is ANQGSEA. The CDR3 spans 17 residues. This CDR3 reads CSVFRADRQGTNTEAFF. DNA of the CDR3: TGCAGTGTCTTTCGAGCGGACAGACAGGGGACGAACACTGAAGCTTTCTTT.

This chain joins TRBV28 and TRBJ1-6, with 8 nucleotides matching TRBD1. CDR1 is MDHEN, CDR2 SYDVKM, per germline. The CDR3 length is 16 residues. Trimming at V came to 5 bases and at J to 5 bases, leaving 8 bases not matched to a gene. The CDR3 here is CASSPPRGRDNSPLHF. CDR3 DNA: TGTGCCAGCAGTCCGCCCAGGGGGCGGGATAATTCACCCCTCCACTTT.

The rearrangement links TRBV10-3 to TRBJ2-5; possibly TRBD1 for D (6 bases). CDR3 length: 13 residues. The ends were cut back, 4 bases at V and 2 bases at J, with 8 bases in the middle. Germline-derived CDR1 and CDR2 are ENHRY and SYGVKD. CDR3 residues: CAISGTAQETQYF. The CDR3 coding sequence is TGTGCCATCAGTGGGACAGCTCAAGAGACCCAGTACTTC.